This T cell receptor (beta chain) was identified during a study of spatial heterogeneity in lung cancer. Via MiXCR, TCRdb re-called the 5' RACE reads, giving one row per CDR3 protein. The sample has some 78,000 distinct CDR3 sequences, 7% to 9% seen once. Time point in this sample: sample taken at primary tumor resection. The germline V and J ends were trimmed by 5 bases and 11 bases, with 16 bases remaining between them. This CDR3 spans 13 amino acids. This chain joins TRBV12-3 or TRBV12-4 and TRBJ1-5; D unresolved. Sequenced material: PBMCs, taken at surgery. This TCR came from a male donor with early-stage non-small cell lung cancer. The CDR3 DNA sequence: TGTGCCAGCAGTCAAGACATGGCAAGGGCCCAGCATTTT. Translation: CASSQDMARAQHF.